One and the same sample provided the 3 T cell receptor beta chains below, sequenced in a study of post-analysis software for immune sequencing data. Included in the TCR beta cDNA libraries were unique molecular identifiers. One entry per CDR3 protein, called by TCRdb with MiXCR from the PCR reads. The data hold approximately 460,000 distinct CDR3 sequences, with approximately 45% observed a single time. No antigen has been identified for these receptors. The study's findings and limits: In patients, TRBV5-6, TRBV5-1 and TRBV20-1 belonged to several TRBV segments found more frequently than in controls.

Sequencing was performed on blood. These receptors were collected from a girl aged 10 to 17 with multiple sclerosis.

There are a few counts of this clonotype. The V gene is TRBV7-3, the J gene TRBJ2-1, with 9 bases aligning to TRBD1. CDR1 and CDR2 (germline): SGHTA, FQGTGA. With V trimmed by 2 bases and J by 8 bases, 13 bases remained unmatched. This CDR3 is 17 amino acids long. The CDR3 loop is CASSLGRGTGKGYEQFF. In DNA, the CDR3 is TGTGCCAGCAGCTTAGGTCGGGGGACAGGGAAAGGCTATGAGCAGTTCTTC.

The V call is TRBV7-2, the J call TRBJ2-3; TRBD1 is a possible D gene (5 bases). V was cut by 1 base and J by 2 bases, with 13 bases left in between. This CDR3 comprises 16 residues. Per germline, CDR1 SGHTA and CDR2 FQGNSA. This chain's CDR3 is CASSLGGQKSTDTQYF. The CDR3 region has the DNA TGTGCCAGCAGCTTAGGAGGACAAAAGTCCACAGATACGCAGTATTTT.

CDR3 protein: CASSMGQDFTYEQYF. The CDR3 DNA reads TGTGCCAGCAGCATGGGACAGGACTTCACCTACGAGCAGTACTTC. The rearrangement joins TRBV12-3 or TRBV12-4 to TRBJ2-7; TRBD1 aligns across 8 bases. There are 15 residues in the CDR3. The J segment lost 2 bases and the V segment lost 6 bases, leaving 9 bases of the junction unmatched.